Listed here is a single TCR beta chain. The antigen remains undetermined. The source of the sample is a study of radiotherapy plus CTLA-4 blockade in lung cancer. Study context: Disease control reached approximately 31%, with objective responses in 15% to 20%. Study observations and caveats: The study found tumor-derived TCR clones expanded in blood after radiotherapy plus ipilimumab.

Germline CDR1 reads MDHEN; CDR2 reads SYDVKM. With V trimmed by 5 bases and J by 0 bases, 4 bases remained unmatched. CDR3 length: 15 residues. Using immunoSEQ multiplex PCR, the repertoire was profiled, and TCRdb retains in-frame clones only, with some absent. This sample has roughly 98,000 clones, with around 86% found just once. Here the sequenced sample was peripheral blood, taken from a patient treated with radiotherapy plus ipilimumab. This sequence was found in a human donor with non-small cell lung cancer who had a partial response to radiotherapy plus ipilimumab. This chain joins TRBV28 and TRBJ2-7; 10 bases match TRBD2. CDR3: CASSLAGAGSYEQYF. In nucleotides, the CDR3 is TGTGCCAGCAGTCTAGCGGGAGCCGGCTCCTACGAGCAGTACTTC.